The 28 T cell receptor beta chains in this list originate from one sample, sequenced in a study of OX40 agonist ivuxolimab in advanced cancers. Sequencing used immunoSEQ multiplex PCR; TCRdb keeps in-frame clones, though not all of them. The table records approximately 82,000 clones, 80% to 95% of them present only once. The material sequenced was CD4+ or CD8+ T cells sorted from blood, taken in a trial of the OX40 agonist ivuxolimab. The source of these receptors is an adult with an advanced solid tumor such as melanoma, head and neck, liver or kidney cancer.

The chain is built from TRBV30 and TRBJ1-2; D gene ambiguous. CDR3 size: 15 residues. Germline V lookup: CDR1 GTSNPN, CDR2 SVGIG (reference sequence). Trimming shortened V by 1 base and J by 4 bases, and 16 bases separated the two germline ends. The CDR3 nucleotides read TGTGCCTGGAGTGGGAAAGACACCCTCGGCTATGGCTACACCTTC. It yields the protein CAWSGKDTLGYGYTF. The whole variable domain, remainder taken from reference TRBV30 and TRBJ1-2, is SQTIHQWPATLVQPVGSPLSLECTVEGTSNPNLYWYRQAAGRGLQLLFYSVGIGQISSEVPQNLSASRPQDRQFILSSKKLLLSDSGFYLCAWSGKDTLGYGYTFGSGTRLTVV.

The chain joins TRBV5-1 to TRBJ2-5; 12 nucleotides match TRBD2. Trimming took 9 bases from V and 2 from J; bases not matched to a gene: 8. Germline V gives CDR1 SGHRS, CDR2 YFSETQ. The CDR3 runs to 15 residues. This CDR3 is CAIPRTSGAQETQYF. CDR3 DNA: TGCGCCATTCCCCGGACTAGCGGGGCGCAAGAGACCCAGTACTTC.

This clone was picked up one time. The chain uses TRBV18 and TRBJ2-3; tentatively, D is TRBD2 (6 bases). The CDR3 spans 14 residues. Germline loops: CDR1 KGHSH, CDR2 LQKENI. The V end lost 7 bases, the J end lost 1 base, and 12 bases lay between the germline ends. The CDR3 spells CASYYGGGTDTQYF. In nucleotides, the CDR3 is TGTGCCAGCTATTACGGGGGAGGCACAGATACGCAGTATTTT.

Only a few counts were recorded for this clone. In nucleotides, the CDR3 is TGTGCCAGCAGCTTAACTAGCGGGAGTGGATGGAATGAGCAGTTCTTC. It encodes CASSLTSGSGWNEQFF. This rearrangement joins TRBV7-6 to TRBJ2-1; 11 positions agree with TRBD2. The CDR3 totals 16 residues. Germline lookup yields CDR1 SGHVS and CDR2 FNYEAQ. V trimming: 2 bases; J trimming: 7 bases; junction bases outside the gene matches: 7.

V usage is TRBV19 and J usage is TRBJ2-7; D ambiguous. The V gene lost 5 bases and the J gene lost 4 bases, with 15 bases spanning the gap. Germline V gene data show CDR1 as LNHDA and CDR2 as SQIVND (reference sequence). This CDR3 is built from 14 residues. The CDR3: CASSSVRAQYEQYF. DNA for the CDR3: TGTGCCAGTAGTTCGGTAAGGGCCCAATACGAGCAGTACTTC.

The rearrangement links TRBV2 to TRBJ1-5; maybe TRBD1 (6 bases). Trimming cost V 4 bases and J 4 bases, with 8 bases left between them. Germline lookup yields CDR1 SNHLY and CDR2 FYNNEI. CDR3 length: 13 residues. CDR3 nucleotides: TGTGCCAGCAGTGCGGGGGCGAATCAGCCCCAGCATTTT. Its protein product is CASSAGANQPQHF.

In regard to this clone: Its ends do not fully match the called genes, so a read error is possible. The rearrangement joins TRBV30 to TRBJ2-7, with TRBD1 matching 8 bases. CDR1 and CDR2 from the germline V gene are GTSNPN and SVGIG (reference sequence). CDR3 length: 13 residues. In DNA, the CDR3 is TGTGCCAGGAGCCAGGGGGCCACCCAGGAGCAGTACTTC. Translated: CARSQGATQEQYF.

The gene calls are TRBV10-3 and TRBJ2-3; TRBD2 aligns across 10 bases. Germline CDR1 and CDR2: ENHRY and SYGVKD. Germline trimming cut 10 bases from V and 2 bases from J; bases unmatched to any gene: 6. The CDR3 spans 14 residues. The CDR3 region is CASRSGGVTDTQYF. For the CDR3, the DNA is TGTGCCAGTCGGAGCGGGGGGGTCACAGATACGCAGTATTTT.

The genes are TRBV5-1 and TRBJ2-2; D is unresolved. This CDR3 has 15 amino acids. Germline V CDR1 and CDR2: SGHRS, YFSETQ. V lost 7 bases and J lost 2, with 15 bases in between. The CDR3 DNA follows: TGCGCCAGCGCGCGCTTGCCGCTCAACACCGGGGAGCTGTTTTTT. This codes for CASARLPLNTGELFF.

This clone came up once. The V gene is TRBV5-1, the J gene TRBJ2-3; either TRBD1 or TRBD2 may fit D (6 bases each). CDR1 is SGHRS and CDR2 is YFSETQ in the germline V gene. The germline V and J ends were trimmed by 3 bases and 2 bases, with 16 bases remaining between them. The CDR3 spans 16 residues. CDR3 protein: CASSSPPGAFTDTQYF. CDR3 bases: TGCGCCAGCAGCTCCCCCCCGGGGGCTTTCACAGATACGCAGTATTTT.

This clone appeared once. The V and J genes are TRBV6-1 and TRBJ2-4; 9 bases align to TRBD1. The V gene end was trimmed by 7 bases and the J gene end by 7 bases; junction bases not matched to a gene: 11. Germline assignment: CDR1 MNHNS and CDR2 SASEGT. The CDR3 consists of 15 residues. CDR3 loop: CASKLQGALGNIQYF. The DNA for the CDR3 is TGTGCCAGCAAGCTACAGGGGGCTTTGGGGAACATTCAGTACTTC.

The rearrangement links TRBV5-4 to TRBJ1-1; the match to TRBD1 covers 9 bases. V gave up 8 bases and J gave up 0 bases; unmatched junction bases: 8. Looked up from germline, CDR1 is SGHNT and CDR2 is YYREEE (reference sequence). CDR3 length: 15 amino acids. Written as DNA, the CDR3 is TGTGCCAGTAAAGACAGGGGGGGATTGAACACTGAAGCTTTCTTT. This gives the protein CASKDRGGLNTEAFF.

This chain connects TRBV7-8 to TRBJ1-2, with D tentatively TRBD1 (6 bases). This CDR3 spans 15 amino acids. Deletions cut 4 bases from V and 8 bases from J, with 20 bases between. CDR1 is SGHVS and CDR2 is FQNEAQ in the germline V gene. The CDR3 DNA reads TGTGCCAGCAGCTCCGGCGTCCCGGGGGGCGGCGGCTACACCTTC. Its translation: CASSSGVPGGGGYTF.

CDR3: CASSPRETGNTIYF. CDR3 DNA: TGTGCCAGCAGCCCAAGGGAAACTGGAAACACCATATATTTT. This chain connects TRBV5-4 to TRBJ1-3; D not resolved. Germline CDR1 is SGHNT and CDR2 is YYREEE (reference sequence). The CDR3 is 14 amino acids. Trimming removed 4 bases at V and 2 bases at J, with 10 bases between.

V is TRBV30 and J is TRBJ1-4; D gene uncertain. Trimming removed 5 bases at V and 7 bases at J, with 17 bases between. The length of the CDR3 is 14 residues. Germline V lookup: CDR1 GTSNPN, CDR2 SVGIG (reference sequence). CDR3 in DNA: TGTGCCTGGGGAACCGGTGGGGATGGTGAAAAACTGTTTTTT. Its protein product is CAWGTGGDGEKLFF.

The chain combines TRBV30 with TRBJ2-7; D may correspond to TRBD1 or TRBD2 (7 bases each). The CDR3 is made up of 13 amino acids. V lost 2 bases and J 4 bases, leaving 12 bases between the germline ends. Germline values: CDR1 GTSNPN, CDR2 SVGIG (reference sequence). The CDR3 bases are TGTGCCTGGAGTAGGCAGGGGGGGTACGAGCAGTACTTC. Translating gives CAWSRQGGYEQYF.

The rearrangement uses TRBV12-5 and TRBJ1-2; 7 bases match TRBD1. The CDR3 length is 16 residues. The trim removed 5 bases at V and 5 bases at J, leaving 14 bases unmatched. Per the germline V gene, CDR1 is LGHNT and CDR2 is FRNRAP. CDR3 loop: CASGIRQGDLRYGYTF. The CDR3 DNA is TGTGCTAGTGGTATTCGACAGGGAGACCTTAGATATGGCTACACCTTC.

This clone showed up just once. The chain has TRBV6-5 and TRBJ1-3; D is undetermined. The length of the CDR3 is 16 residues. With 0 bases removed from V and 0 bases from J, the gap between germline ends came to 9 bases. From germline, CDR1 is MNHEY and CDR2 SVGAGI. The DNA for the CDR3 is TGTGCCAGCAGTTACTCCGGATTCCTCTCTGGAAACACCATATATTTT. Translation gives CASSYSGFLSGNTIYF.

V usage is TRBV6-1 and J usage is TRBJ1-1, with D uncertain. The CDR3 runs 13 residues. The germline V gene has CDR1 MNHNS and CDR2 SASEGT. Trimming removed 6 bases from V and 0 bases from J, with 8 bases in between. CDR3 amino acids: CASSGHMNTEAFF. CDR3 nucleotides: TGTGCCAGCAGCGGTCACATGAACACTGAAGCTTTCTTT.

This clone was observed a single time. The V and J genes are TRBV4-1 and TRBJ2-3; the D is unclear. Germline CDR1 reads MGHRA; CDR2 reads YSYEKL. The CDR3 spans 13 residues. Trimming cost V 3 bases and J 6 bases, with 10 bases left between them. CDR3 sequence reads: CASSHEEVDTQYF. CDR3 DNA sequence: TGCGCCAGCAGCCATGAAGAGGTCGATACGCAGTATTTT.

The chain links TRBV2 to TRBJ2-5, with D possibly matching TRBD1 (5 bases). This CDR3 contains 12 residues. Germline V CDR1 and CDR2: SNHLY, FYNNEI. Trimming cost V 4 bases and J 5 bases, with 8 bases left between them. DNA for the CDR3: TGTGCCAGCAGTGTGGGGCGGGAGACCCAGTACTTC. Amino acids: CASSVGRETQYF.

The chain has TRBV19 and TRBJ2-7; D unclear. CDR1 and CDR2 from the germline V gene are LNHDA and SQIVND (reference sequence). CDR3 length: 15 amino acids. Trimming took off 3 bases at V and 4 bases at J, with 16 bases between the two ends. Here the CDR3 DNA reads TGTGCCAGTAGTATTTCGGGCACCTCGGAGTACGAGCAGTACTTC. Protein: CASSISGTSEYEQYF.

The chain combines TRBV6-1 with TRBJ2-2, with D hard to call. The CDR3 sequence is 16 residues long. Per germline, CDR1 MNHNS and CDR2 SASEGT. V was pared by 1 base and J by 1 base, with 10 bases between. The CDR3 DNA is TGTGCCAGCAGTGAAGTCAGTGTCTTGAACACCGGGGAGCTGTTTTTT. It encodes CASSEVSVLNTGELFF.

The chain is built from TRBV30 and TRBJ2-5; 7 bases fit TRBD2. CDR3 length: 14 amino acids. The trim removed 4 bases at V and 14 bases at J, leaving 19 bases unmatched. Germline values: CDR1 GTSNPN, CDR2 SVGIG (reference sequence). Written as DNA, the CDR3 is TGTGCCTGGAATATGAGGGAGGGAAGGACCGGGCGATACTTC. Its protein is CAWNMREGRTGRYF.

The DNA for the CDR3 is TGTGCCAGCAGTGATCGAATTCCAACCCACAATGAGCAGTTCTTC. This encodes CASSDRIPTHNEQFF. This chain uses TRBV2 with TRBJ2-1; D is uncertain. This CDR3 has 15 amino acids. Germline CDR1 reads SNHLY; CDR2 reads FYNNEI. Trimming removed 3 bases from V and 5 bases from J, with 14 bases in between.

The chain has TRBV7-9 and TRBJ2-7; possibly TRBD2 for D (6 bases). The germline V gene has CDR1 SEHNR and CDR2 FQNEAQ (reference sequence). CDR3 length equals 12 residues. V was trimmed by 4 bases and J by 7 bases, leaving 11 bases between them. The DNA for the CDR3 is TGTGCCAGCAGCTCTCCGGCGGGGGAGCAGTACTTC. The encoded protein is CASSSPAGEQYF.

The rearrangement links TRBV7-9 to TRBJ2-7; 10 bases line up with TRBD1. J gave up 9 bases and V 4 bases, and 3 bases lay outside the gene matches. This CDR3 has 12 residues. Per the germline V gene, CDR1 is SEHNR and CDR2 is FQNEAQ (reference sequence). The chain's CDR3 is CASSSWTGGQYF. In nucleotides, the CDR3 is TGTGCCAGCAGCTCCTGGACAGGGGGGCAGTACTTC.

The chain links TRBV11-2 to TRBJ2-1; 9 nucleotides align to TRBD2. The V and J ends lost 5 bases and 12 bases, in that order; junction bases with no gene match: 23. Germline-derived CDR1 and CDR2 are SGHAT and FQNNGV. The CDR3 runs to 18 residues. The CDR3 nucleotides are TGTGCCAGCAGCATAGTTCTGGGCTGGCGGGAGGGCTCCGAGGGGCAGTTCTTC. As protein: CASSIVLGWREGSEGQFF.